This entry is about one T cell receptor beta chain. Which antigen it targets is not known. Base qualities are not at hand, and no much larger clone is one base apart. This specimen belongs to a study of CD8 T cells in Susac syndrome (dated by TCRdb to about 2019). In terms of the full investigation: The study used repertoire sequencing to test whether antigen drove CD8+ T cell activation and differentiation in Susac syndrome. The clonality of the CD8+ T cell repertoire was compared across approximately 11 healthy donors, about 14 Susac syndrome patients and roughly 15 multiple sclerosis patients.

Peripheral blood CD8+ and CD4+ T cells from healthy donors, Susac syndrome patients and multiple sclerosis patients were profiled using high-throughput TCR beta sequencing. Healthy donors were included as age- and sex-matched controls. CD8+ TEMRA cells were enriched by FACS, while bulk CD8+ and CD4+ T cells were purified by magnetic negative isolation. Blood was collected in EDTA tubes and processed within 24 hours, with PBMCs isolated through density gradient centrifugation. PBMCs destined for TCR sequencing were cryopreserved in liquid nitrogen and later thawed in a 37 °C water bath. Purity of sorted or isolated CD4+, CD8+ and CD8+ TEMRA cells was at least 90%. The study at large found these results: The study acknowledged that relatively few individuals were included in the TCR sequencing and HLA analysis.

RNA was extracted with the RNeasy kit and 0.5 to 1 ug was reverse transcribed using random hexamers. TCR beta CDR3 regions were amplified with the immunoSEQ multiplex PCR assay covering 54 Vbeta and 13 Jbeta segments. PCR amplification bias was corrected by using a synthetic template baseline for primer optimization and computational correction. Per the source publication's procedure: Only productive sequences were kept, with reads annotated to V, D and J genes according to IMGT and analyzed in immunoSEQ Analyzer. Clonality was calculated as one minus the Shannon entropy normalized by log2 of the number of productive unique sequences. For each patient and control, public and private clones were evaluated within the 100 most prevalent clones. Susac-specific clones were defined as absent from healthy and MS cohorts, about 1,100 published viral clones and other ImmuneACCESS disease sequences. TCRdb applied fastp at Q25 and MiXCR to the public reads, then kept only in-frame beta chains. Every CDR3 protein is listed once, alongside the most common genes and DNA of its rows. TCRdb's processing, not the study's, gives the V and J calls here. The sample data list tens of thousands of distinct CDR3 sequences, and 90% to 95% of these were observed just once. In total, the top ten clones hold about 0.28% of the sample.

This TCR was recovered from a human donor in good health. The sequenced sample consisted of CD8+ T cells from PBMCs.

CDR3 reads: CASSLRIAGEYNEQFF. The sequenced DNA: TGTGCCAGCAGCTTAAGAATAGCGGGAGAGTACAATGAGCAGTTCTTC. Rearrangement joined TRBV7-9 to TRBJ2-1, and 9 bases in between align with TRBD2. According to the germline V gene (reference sequence), CDR1 reads SEHNR and CDR2 reads FQNEAQ. Including cysteine and phenylalanine, the CDR3 has 16 amino acids. CDR3 DNA is the only sequence kept; it has 48 bases, read in frame from the first base. From V the trimming removes 2 bases and from J it removes 4 bases, while the gene matches leave 6 bases of the junction unaccounted for.